Below are 26 T cell receptor beta chains sequenced from a single sample in a study of blood T cell repertoires in COVID-19. The table came from immunoSEQ multiplex PCR; TCRdb's copy has only in-frame clones and leaves some out. The data hold over 200,000 clones, with approximately 80% observed a single time. The sequenced material came from PBMCs or T cells enriched from blood (not recorded which). These receptors were collected from a man in his sixties who had recovered from COVID-19.

The chain recombines TRBV18 with TRBJ2-5, with TRBD1 matching 8 bases. The CDR3 contains 13 residues. The V gene's germline CDR1 is KGHSH and CDR2 LQKENI. V was clipped by 5 bases and J by 4 bases; unmatched bases: 3. Here the CDR3 DNA reads TGTGCCAGCTCATCGACAGGGGTAGAGACCCAGTACTTC. This gives the protein CASSSTGVETQYF. Full variable domain (missing parts from reference TRBV18 and TRBJ2-5): NAGVMQNPRHLVRRRGQEARLRCSPMKGHSHVYWYRQLPEEGLKFMVYLQKENIIDESGMPKERFSAEFPKEGPSILRIQQVVRGDSAAYFCASSSTGVETQYFGPGTRLLVL.

This clone was recorded only once. The V gene is TRBV5-4, the J gene TRBJ2-1, with 10 nucleotides matching TRBD2. The CDR3 has 13 residues. Trimming at V came to 2 bases and at J to 9 bases, leaving 2 bases not matched to a gene. Germline V gives CDR1 SGHNT, CDR2 YYREEE (reference sequence). DNA for the CDR3: TGTGCCAGCAGCTTAACTAGCGGGGTTGAGCAGTTCTTC. It yields the protein CASSLTSGVEQFF. Looking up the rest from reference TRBV5-4 and TRBJ2-1 gives the full variable domain: ETGVTQSPTHLIKTRGQQVTLRCSSQSGHNTVSWYQQALGQGPQFIFQYYREEENGRGNFPPRFSGLQFPNYSSELNVNALELDDSALYLCASSLTSGVEQFFGPGTRLTVL.

The chain joins TRBV5-1 to TRBJ2-7; a weak D match, TRBD1 (5 bases). V lost 0 bases to trimming and J lost 2 bases, with 9 bases between them. The CDR3 covers 14 residues. Germline-derived CDR1 and CDR2 are SGHRS and YFSETQ. In DNA, the CDR3 is TGCGCCAGCAGCTTGGGGACATCAACCTACGAGCAGTACTTC. It specifies CASSLGTSTYEQYF. The full variable domain, its missing parts supplied by reference TRBV5-1 and TRBJ2-7, is KAGVTQTPRYLIKTRGQQVTLSCSPISGHRSVSWYQQTPGQGLQFLFEYFSETQRNKGNFPGRFSGRQFSNSRSEMNVSTLELGDSALYLCASSLGTSTYEQYFGPGTRLTVT.

The rearrangement links TRBV23-1 to TRBJ1-2; TRBD1 matches 10 bases. TRBV23-1 falls under the ORF class, with uncertain function. This CDR3 spans 12 amino acids. V lost 7 bases and J lost 11; bases outside the gene matches: 7. As DNA, the CDR3 is TGCGCCAGCAAGGCCGGACAGGGGGTTTACACCTTC. It specifies CASKAGQGVYTF.

The chain links TRBV19 to TRBJ1-4; the match to TRBD1 covers 7 bases. Germline V gives CDR1 LNHDA, CDR2 SQIVND (reference sequence). J lost 0 bases, V lost 4 bases, and 5 bases had no gene match. This CDR3 is 16 amino acids long. For the CDR3, the DNA is TGTGCCAGTAGTAAGGGGACAGCTGCAACTAATGAAAAACTGTTTTTT. Translated, it gives CASSKGTAATNEKLFF. The entire variable domain, with the rest obtained from reference TRBV19 and TRBJ1-4, is as follows: DGGITQSPKYLFRKEGQNVTLSCEQNLNHDAMYWYRQDPGQGLRLIYYSQIVNDFQKGDIAEGYSVSREKKESFPLTVTSAQKNPTAFYLCASSKGTAATNEKLFFGSGTQLSVL.

The chain combines TRBV7-2 with TRBJ1-1; no clear D gene. The CDR3 is 14 residues long. The germline CDR1 and CDR2 sequences are SGHTA and FQGNSA. Trimming took 4 bases from V and 5 from J, leaving 14 bases between them. CDR3 nucleotide sequence: TGTGCCAGCAGCTCCCGCACCAGGATAACTGAAGCTTTCTTT. Residues: CASSSRTRITEAFF.

This chain uses TRBV4-3 with TRBJ1-2; possibly TRBD1 for D (5 bases). CDR1 is LGHNA, CDR2 YSLEER, per germline. The CDR3 is 18 amino acids. V gave up 0 bases and J gave up 4 bases, with 21 bases separating them. DNA for the CDR3: TGCGCCAGCAGCCAAGATAGGGAGGTGCAGGGACTAGTCTATGGCTACACCTTC. This translates into CASSQDREVQGLVYGYTF.

J is TRBJ2-3 and V is TRBV2; D is uncertain. Germline-derived CDR1 and CDR2 are SNHLY and FYNNEI. The CDR3 is 10 amino acids. Deletions cut 6 bases from V and 5 bases from J, with 3 bases between. This CDR3 is CASSRDTQYF. The CDR3 DNA follows: TGTGCCAGCAGCCGAGATACGCAGTATTTT.

This clone showed up just once. This rearrangement joins TRBV6-5 to TRBJ2-1; the match to TRBD1 covers 7 bases. CDR3 size: 13 residues. The V and J ends lost 7 bases and 6 bases, in that order; junction bases with no gene match: 6. Germline V gene data show CDR1 as MNHEY and CDR2 as SVGAGI. This CDR3 is CASKRQGANEQFF. The CDR3 DNA is TGTGCCAGCAAAAGACAGGGTGCCAATGAGCAGTTCTTC.

V usage is TRBV5-4 and J usage is TRBJ2-1; 7 bases line up with TRBD2. The CDR3 contains 17 residues. The germline V gene has CDR1 SGHNT and CDR2 YYREEE (reference sequence). Trimming at V came to 1 base and at J to 4 bases, leaving 11 bases not matched to a gene. This CDR3 reads CASSLRKTSATYNEQFF. CDR3 DNA: TGTGCCAGCAGCTTGAGAAAAACTAGCGCAACATACAATGAGCAGTTCTTC.

V gene TRBV5-8 combines with J gene TRBJ1-6, with 9 bases matching TRBD1. The CDR3 covers 14 residues. Germline CDR1 reads SGHTS; CDR2 reads YDEGEE. With 2 bases clipped from V and 9 bases from J, the junction kept 3 bases outside the gene matches. The CDR3 nucleotides read TGTGCCAGCAGCTTCGGGACAGGGACTTCACCCCTCCACTTT. It translates to CASSFGTGTSPLHF.

This chain joins TRBV7-9 and TRBJ1-3, with D maybe TRBD1 (6 bases). V shed 2 bases and J shed 3 bases, with 11 bases lying between them. CDR1 is SEHNR, CDR2 FQNEAQ, per germline (reference sequence). CDR3 length: 15 residues. CDR3 in DNA: TGTGCCAGCAGCTTAAGGACAGACCTTGGAAACACCATATATTTT. Protein product: CASSLRTDLGNTIYF.

This clone occurred a few times. The chain combines TRBV5-1 with TRBJ1-2; the D gene is possibly TRBD1 (6 bases). V lost 0 bases to trimming and J lost 5 bases, with 11 bases between them. Germline CDR1 is SGHRS and CDR2 is YFSETQ. The CDR3 has 14 residues. CDR3 loop: CASSLAGGVYGYTF. The CDR3 nucleotides read TGCGCCAGCAGCTTGGCGGGGGGCGTTTATGGCTACACCTTC.

The chain links TRBV4-3 to TRBJ2-7; 9 bases match TRBD2. CDR3 length equals 15 residues. With 4 bases clipped from V and 0 bases from J, the junction kept 4 bases outside the gene matches. Per the germline V gene, CDR1 is LGHNA and CDR2 is YSLEER. CDR3 in DNA: TGCGCCAGCAGCCGCCTAGCGGGGAGCTCCTACGAGCAGTACTTC. Encoded protein: CASSRLAGSSYEQYF.

The J gene is TRBJ2-1, the V gene TRBV19; 13 nucleotides match TRBD2. Germline-derived CDR1 and CDR2 are LNHDA and SQIVND (reference sequence). This CDR3 is 17 amino acids long. J gave up 0 bases and V 4 bases, and 3 bases lay outside the gene matches. The CDR3 DNA follows: TGTGCCAGTAGTAGGACTAGCGGGGGCCTCTCCTACAATGAGCAGTTCTTC. Its translation: CASSRTSGGLSYNEQFF.

The V and J genes are TRBV6-6 and TRBJ1-2, with TRBD1 matching over 7 bases. This CDR3 has 17 amino acids. Germline V lookup: CDR1 MNHNY, CDR2 SVGAGI (reference sequence). Trimming at V came to 5 bases and at J to 4 bases, leaving 16 bases not matched to a gene. As DNA, the CDR3 is TGTGCCAGCAGTCCGACAGGGAGTAAAGGCCTAAGCTATGGCTACACCTTC. This translates into CASSPTGSKGLSYGYTF.

This clone came up a few times. This sequence joins TRBV5-6 and TRBJ1-1, with 10 positions matching TRBD1. Germline V gene lookup returns CDR1 SGHDT and CDR2 YYEEEE. Losses at the gene ends were 4 bases for V and 2 bases for J; bases not matched to a gene: 2. This CDR3 region has 14 residues. Here the CDR3 reads CASSLTGGNTEAFF. The DNA of the CDR3 is TGTGCCAGCAGCCTGACAGGGGGCAACACTGAAGCTTTCTTT.

The gene calls are TRBV5-8 and TRBJ1-2, with TRBD1 matching 10 bases. Per germline, CDR1 SGHTS and CDR2 YDEGEE. With 5 bases clipped from V and 4 bases from J, the junction kept 5 bases outside the gene matches. The CDR3 is made up of 14 amino acids. The CDR3 DNA is TGTGCCAGCAGTACCGGGGACAGGGGCTATGGCTACACCTTC. Translating it yields CASSTGDRGYGYTF.

The V gene is TRBV19, the J gene TRBJ1-4; no clear D gene. V lost 0 bases and J 7 bases, leaving 6 bases between the germline ends. The CDR3 sequence is 13 residues long. CDR1 is LNHDA and CDR2 is SQIVND in the germline V gene (reference sequence). The CDR3 sequence is CASSIDVSEKLFF. As DNA, the CDR3 is TGTGCCAGTAGTATAGACGTGAGTGAAAAACTGTTTTTT.

This chain connects TRBV5-1 to TRBJ1-2; 10 bases fit TRBD1. There are 15 residues in the CDR3. V gave up 2 bases and J gave up 3 bases; unmatched junction bases: 4. Germline CDR1 is SGHRS and CDR2 is YFSETQ. The CDR3 coding sequence is TGCGCCAGCAGCTTTTCCGGGACAGGGGACTATGGCTACACCTTC. Its translation is CASSFSGTGDYGYTF.

The chain couples TRBV3-1 (or the pseudogene TRBV3-2) to TRBJ1-3, with a possible D match to TRBD1 (6 bases). V gave up 5 bases and J gave up 4 bases, with 15 bases separating them. This CDR3 has 15 amino acids. In germline, CDR1 is LGHDT, CDR2 YNNKEL (reference sequence). In DNA form, the CDR3 reads TGTGCCAGCAGCGTGCAGGGGATAGGAGGAAACACCATATATTTT. Protein sequence: CASSVQGIGGNTIYF.

The rearrangement joins TRBV18 to TRBJ2-1, with 8 bases identical to TRBD1. The CDR3 spans 13 residues. V lost 3 bases, J lost 9 bases, and 4 bases stayed unmatched. CDR1 and CDR2 from the germline V gene are KGHSH and LQKENI. The CDR3 protein is CASSPRTGSEQFF. The CDR3 DNA follows: TGTGCCAGCTCACCTCGGACAGGGAGTGAGCAGTTCTTC. The full variable domain, rest sourced from reference TRBV18 and TRBJ2-1, is NAGVMQNPRHLVRRRGQEARLRCSPMKGHSHVYWYRQLPEEGLKFMVYLQKENIIDESGMPKERFSAEFPKEGPSILRIQQVVRGDSAAYFCASSPRTGSEQFFGPGTRLTVL.

V gene TRBV14 combines with J gene TRBJ2-5; possible D gene TRBD1, 7 bases. The CDR3 runs 16 residues. Deletions cut 2 bases from V and 5 bases from J, with 18 bases between. From germline, CDR1 is SGHDN and CDR2 FVKESK. CDR3 nucleotide sequence: TGTGCCAGCAGCCAAATTGGCAGGGGGGCAATGGAGACCCAGTACTTC. Its protein is CASSQIGRGAMETQYF.

The V call is TRBV7-2, the J call TRBJ1-5, with 8 bases identical to TRBD1. The CDR3 loop spans 16 amino acids. Germline trimming cut 2 bases from V and 3 bases from J; bases unmatched to any gene: 6. Per the germline V gene, CDR1 is SGHTA and CDR2 is FQGNSA. In nucleotides, the CDR3 is TGTGCCAGCAGCTTATTTAGGCAGGGGGCCAATCAGCCCCAGCATTTT. It encodes CASSLFRQGANQPQHF.

This rearrangement joins TRBV5-1 to TRBJ2-5; 11 bases map to TRBD1. The germline V gene has CDR1 SGHRS and CDR2 YFSETQ. This CDR3 contains 14 residues. The ends lost 6 bases at V and 5 bases at J; junction bases unmatched: 6. The CDR3 is CASTWTGGVETQYF. DNA of the CDR3: TGCGCCAGCACCTGGACAGGGGGCGTTGAGACCCAGTACTTC.

The V call is TRBV7-9, the J call TRBJ1-6, with TRBD1 matching 11 bases. V trimming: 5 bases; J trimming: 9 bases; junction bases outside the gene matches: 9. This CDR3 contains 16 residues. CDR1 and CDR2 (germline): SEHNR, FQNEAQ (reference sequence). CDR3 DNA: TGTGCCAGCAGCCTTGGACAGGGGGCTCAGGGTTCACCCCTCCACTTT. Encoded protein: CASSLGQGAQGSPLHF.